This T cell receptor (beta chain) was captured in a study of human T cells and chemical hapten exposure. On the study more broadly: It was small differences in pooled library volume that mainly caused per-sample TCR yields to vary.

For the library, individual cDNA molecules each received unique molecular identifiers. How the authors handled the data: Samples contained a median of roughly 96,000 TCRs, with a range of roughly 23,224 to 700,000. TCRdb ran MiXCR on the RACE reads and lists one entry per CDR3 protein. These V and J calls derive from TCRdb rather than the authors' analysis. The sample gives under 130,000 distinct CDR3 sequences, less than 35% of which show up once; around 2.8% is in the top ten. Looked up from germline, CDR1 is LGHNA and CDR2 is YSLEER. V dropped 0 bases and J dropped 1 base, with 7 bases sitting between them. CDR3 length: 16 amino acids. Time point here: patch test 3, about 24 weeks after DPC sensitization. The sample's treatment: therapeutic diphenylcyclopropenone sensitization with weekly scalp DPC. Suited to DPC and affected by alopecia, the donors ranged from 18 to 70 years old.

The sequence was collected from a man aged 40-50 years with alopecia areata. Some clones in this sample may be carry-over from other donors' samples. The sequencing used whole blood, collected in connection with sensitization to the hapten diphenylcyclopropenone (DPC). The chain recombines TRBV4-3 with TRBJ2-6, with D uncertain. The CDR3 is CASSQDRGSGANVLTF. The CDR3 DNA is TGCGCCAGCAGCCAAGATCGAGGTTCTGGGGCCAACGTCCTGACTTTC.